In this sample, the clone carrying this T cell receptor beta chain turned up many times. Looked up from germline, CDR1 is SGDLS and CDR2 is YYNGEE. This CDR3 region has 15 residues. V shed 4 bases, J shed 6 bases, and the junction held 9 bases outside the gene matches. A TCRbeta library incorporating unique molecular identifiers was prepared. TCRdb reprocessed the PCR reads via MiXCR and lists one record per CDR3 protein. The sample gives tens of thousands of distinct CDR3 sequences, 11% of which show up once; 20% to 25% is in the top ten. The data originate from a study of T-cell reconstitution after alpha-beta-depleted transplantation in children.

This sample comprised PBMCs from the stem cell graft donor, obtained from the stem cell graft. The rearrangement uses TRBV9 and TRBJ1-2; 10 bases match TRBD1. The clonotype originates from a human donor who donated a stem cell graft to a child with chronic granulomatous disease. CDR3 protein: CASSPLRGQGNGYTF. The CDR3 DNA reads TGTGCCAGCAGCCCGTTAAGGGGACAGGGGAATGGCTACACCTTC.